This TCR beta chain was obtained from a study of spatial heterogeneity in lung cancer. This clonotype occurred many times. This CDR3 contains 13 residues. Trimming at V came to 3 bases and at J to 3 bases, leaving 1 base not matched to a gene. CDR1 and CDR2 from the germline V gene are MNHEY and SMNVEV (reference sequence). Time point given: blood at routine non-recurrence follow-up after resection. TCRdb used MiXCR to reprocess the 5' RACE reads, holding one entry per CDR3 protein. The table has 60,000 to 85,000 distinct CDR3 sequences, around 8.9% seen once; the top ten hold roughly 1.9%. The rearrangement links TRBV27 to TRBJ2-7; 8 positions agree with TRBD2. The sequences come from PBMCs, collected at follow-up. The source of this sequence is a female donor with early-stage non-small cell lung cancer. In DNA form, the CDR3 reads TGTGCCAGCAGTTTTGCGGGAGGCTACGAGCAGTACTTC. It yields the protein CASSFAGGYEQYF.